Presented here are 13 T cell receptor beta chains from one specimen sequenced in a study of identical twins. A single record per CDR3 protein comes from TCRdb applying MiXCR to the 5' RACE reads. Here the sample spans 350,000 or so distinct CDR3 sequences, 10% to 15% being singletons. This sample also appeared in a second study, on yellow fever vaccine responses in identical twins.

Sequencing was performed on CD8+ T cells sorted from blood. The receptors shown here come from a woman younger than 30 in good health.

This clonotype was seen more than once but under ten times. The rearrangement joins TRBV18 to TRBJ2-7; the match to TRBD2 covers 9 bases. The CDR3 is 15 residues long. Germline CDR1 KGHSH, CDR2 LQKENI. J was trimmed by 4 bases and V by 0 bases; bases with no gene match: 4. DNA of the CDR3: TGTGCCAGCTCACCACCCCGCGGGAGGGAATACGAGCAGTACTTC. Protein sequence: CASSPPRGREYEQYF.

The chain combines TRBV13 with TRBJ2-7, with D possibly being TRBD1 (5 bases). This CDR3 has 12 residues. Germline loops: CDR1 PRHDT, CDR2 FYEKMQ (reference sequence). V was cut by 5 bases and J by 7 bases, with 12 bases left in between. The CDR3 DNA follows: TGTGCCAGCAGCCGTGGGGCAGGGGAGCAGTACGTC. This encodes CASSRGAGEQYV.

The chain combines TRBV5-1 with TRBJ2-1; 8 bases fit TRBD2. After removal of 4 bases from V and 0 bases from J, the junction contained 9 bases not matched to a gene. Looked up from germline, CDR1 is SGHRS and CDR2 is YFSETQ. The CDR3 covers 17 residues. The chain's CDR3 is CASSGRGGFSSYNEQFF. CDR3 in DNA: TGCGCCAGCAGCGGACGCGGGGGGTTCAGCTCCTACAATGAGCAGTTCTTC.

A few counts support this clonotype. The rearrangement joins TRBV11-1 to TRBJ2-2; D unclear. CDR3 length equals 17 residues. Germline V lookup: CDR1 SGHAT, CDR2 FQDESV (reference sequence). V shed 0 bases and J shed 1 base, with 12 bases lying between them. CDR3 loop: CASSLAPRFLNTGELFF. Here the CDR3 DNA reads TGTGCCAGCAGCTTAGCGCCTAGGTTTTTGAACACCGGGGAGCTGTTTTTT.

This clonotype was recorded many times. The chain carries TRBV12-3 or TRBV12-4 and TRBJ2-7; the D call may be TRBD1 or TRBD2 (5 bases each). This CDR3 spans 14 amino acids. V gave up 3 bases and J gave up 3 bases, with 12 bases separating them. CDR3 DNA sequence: TGTGCCAGCAGTTTCGCCGGGGCAAGCTACGAGCAGTACGTC. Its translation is CASSFAGASYEQYV.

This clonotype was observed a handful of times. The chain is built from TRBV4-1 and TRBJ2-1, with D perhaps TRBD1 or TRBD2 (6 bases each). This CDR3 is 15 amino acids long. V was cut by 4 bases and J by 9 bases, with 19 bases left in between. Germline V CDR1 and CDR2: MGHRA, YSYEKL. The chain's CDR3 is CASSLRGPSAGEQFF. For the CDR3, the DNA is TGCGCCAGCAGCCTCCGGGGGCCATCAGCGGGTGAGCAGTTCTTC.

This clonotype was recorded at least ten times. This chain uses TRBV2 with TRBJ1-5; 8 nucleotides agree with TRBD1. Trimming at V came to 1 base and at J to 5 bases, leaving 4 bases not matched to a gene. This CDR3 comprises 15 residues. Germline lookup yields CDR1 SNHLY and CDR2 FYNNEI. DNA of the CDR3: TGTGCCAGCAGTGAAGAACAGGGGGACTATCAGCCCCAGCATTTT. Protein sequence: CASSEEQGDYQPQHF.

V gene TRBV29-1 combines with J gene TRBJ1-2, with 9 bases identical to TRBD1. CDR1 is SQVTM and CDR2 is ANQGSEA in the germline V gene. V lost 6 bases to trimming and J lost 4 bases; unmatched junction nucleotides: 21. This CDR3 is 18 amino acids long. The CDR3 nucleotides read TGCAGCGTCAACACGCTCCTCCCGGGACAGGGAGCGATCTATGGCTACACCTTC. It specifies CSVNTLLPGQGAIYGYTF.

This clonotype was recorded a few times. CDR3 sequence: CASSLVSRSSYNEQFF. CDR3 sequence (DNA): TGTGCCAGCAGCTTAGTTTCAAGAAGCTCCTACAATGAGCAGTTCTTC. The rearrangement links TRBV7-9 to TRBJ2-1; no clear D. This CDR3 comprises 16 residues. Per germline, CDR1 SEHNR and CDR2 FQNEAQ (reference sequence). With 1 base removed from V and 0 bases from J, the gap between germline ends came to 10 bases.

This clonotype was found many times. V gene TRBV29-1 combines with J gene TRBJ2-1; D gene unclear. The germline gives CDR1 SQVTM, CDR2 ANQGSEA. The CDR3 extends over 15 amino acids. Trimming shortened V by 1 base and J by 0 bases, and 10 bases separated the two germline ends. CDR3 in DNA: TGCAGCGTTGAAGGTCGCGGTCCCTCCTACAATGAGCAGTTCTTC. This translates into CSVEGRGPSYNEQFF.

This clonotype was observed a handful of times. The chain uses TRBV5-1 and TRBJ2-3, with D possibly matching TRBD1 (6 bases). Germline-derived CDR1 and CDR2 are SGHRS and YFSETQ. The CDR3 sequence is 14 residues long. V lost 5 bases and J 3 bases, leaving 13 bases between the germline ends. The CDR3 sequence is CASRVETGTDTQYF. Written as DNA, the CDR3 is TGCGCCAGCAGGGTAGAGACAGGTACAGATACGCAGTATTTT.

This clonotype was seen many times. The CDR3 protein is CSVEGGASGNFEQFF. In nucleotides, the CDR3 is TGCAGCGTTGAAGGGGGCGCTAGCGGGAATTTTGAGCAGTTCTTC. The chain joins TRBV29-1 to TRBJ2-1, with TRBD2 identical over 9 bases. The CDR3 sequence is 15 residues long. V trimming: 1 base; J trimming: 9 bases; junction bases outside the gene matches: 10. In germline, CDR1 is SQVTM, CDR2 ANQGSEA.

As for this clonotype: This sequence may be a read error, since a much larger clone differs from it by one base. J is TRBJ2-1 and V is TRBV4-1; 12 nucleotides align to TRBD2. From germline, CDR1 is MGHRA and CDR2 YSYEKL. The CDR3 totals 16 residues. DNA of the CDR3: TGCGCCAGCAGCCTACTAAGACTAGCGGGAGACAATAAGCAGTTCTTC. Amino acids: CASSLLRLAGDNKQFF.